These 17 T cell receptor beta chains share one sample of origin, sequenced in a study of early T cells in non-severe SARS-CoV-2 infection. Each CDR3 protein is one row after TCRdb ran MiXCR on the 5' RACE reads. The sample has about 81,000 distinct CDR3 sequences; around 5.6% are singletons. The specimen sequenced was whole blood. These receptors all come from an adult who was a healthcare worker with PCR-confirmed SARS-CoV-2 infection or an uninfected control (not recorded which).

In this sample, this clonotype turned up many times. The gene calls are TRBV19 and TRBJ2-7; TRBD1 matches 7 bases. The CDR3 runs to 12 residues. Germline CDR1 is LNHDA and CDR2 is SQIVND (reference sequence). The trim removed 8 bases at V and 2 bases at J, leaving 3 bases unmatched. The DNA for the CDR3 is TGTGCCAGTCGAGGGGGCCCCTACGAGCAGTACTTC. Amino acids: CASRGGPYEQYF.

The V gene is TRBV15, the J gene TRBJ1-4; 7 positions match TRBD1. The germline gives CDR1 LNHNV, CDR2 YYDKDF (reference sequence). The ends lost 0 bases at V and 7 bases at J; junction bases unmatched: 14. This CDR3 has 18 amino acids. For the CDR3, the DNA is TGTGCCACCAGCAGAGATCCGGCCCAAGGGGGCTGGGGTGAAAAACTGTTTTTT. This encodes CATSRDPAQGGWGEKLFF.

This clonotype was detected many times. The chain couples TRBV20-1 to TRBJ2-7, with 8 bases lining up with TRBD1. CDR1 and CDR2 (germline): DFQATT, SNEGSKA (reference sequence). This CDR3 spans 15 amino acids. J lost 1 base, V lost 4 bases, and 9 bases had no gene match. In nucleotides, the CDR3 is TGCAGTGCTACCCACCGACAGGGGAGGTCCTACGAGCAGTACTTC. Its translation is CSATHRQGRSYEQYF.

This chain uses TRBV7-9 with TRBJ1-2, with D possibly matching TRBD1 (6 bases). Trimming removed 5 bases at V and 6 bases at J, with 10 bases between. From germline, CDR1 is SEHNR and CDR2 FQNEAQ (reference sequence). The length of the CDR3 is 12 residues. The CDR3 DNA sequence: TGTGCCAGCAGCCCCCGGGACAATGGCTACACCTTC. It specifies CASSPRDNGYTF.

This clonotype was recorded many times. The genes are TRBV2 and TRBJ2-3; 7 nucleotides align to TRBD2. The CDR3 is made up of 14 amino acids. The V segment lost 6 bases and the J segment 1 base; nucleotides outside the gene matches: 4. Germline V lookup: CDR1 SNHLY, CDR2 FYNNEI. The CDR3 DNA reads TGTGCCAGCAGGTCCCTAGCGGGCACAGATACGCAGTATTTT. Its translation: CASRSLAGTDTQYF. Complete variable domain (other parts from reference TRBV2 and TRBJ2-3): EPEVTQTPSHQVTQMGQEVILRCVPISNHLYFYWYRQILGQKVEFLVSFYNNEISEKSEIFDDQFSVERPDGSNFTLKIRSTKLEDSAMYFCASRSLAGTDTQYFGPGTRLTVL.

This clonotype has just one count. A much more abundant neighbour one base away suggests this may be a read error. This chain connects TRBV18 to TRBJ1-6, with TRBD1 matching 9 bases. The CDR3 extends over 15 amino acids. The V gene's germline CDR1 is KGHSH and CDR2 LQKENI. The CDR3 DNA is TGTGTCAGCTCACCAAAGGGACAGGGAGATTCACCCCTCCACTTT. Encoded protein: CVSSPKGQGDSPLHF.

Many counts were recorded for this clonotype. The chain combines TRBV30 with TRBJ1-6, with TRBD1 matching 7 bases. The CDR3 sequence is 16 residues long. Germline V gene sequence: CDR1 GTSNPN, CDR2 SVGIG (reference sequence). V shed 6 bases, J shed 0 bases, and the junction held 8 bases outside the gene matches. CDR3 loop: CACSGQSSSYNSPLHF. CDR3 DNA: TGTGCCTGTTCGGGACAGTCAAGCTCCTATAATTCACCCCTCCACTTT.

This chain connects TRBV11-2 to TRBJ1-2, with D possibly being TRBD1 (5 bases). The V end lost 6 bases, the J end lost 1 base, and 12 bases lay between the germline ends. The CDR3 extends over 14 amino acids. CDR1 is SGHAT and CDR2 is FQNNGV in the germline V gene. CDR3 sequence: CASSWDGSNYGYTF. In DNA form, the CDR3 reads TGTGCCAGCAGTTGGGACGGAAGTAACTATGGCTACACCTTC.

At least ten counts were recorded for this clonotype. This rearrangement joins TRBV4-2 to TRBJ2-6, with D unclear. The germline V gene encodes CDR1 LGHNA and CDR2 YNFKEQ. The CDR3 is made up of 17 amino acids. V was cut by 0 bases and J by 0 bases, with 9 bases left in between. The CDR3 DNA is TGTGCCAGCAGCCAAGATGTGAGGAGCTCTGGGGCCAACGTCCTGACTTTC. The encoded protein is CASSQDVRSSGANVLTF.

This clonotype was observed at least ten times. This sequence joins TRBV25-1 and TRBJ1-1; 7 bases map to TRBD1. The CDR3 runs to 13 residues. Per germline, CDR1 MGHDK and CDR2 SYGVNS. Germline trimming cut 6 bases from V and 8 bases from J; bases unmatched to any gene: 9. The CDR3 sequence is CASRGTVVKEAFF. The CDR3 DNA reads TGTGCCAGCAGAGGGACAGTAGTTAAGGAAGCTTTCTTT.

This clonotype appeared many times. This chain uses TRBV11-2 with TRBJ2-1, with D unresolved. Per the germline V gene, CDR1 is SGHAT and CDR2 is FQNNGV. This CDR3 is built from 11 residues. V lost 5 bases and J lost 8, with 7 bases in between. CDR3 residues: CASSPSDEQFF. The CDR3 nucleotides read TGTGCCAGCAGCCCCTCCGATGAGCAGTTCTTC.

The chain couples TRBV28 to TRBJ2-1; 9 bases agree with TRBD2. The V segment lost 1 base and the J segment 8 bases; nucleotides outside the gene matches: 9. The CDR3 is 16 residues long. Germline V gene sequence: CDR1 MDHEN, CDR2 SYDVKM. DNA for the CDR3: TGTGCCAGCAGTTTATTGGCTAGCGGGATATATCATGAGCAGTTCTTC. Protein product: CASSLLASGIYHEQFF.

J is TRBJ2-3 and V is TRBV6-2 or TRBV6-3, with D hard to call. The ends were cut back, 2 bases at V and 3 bases at J, with 3 bases in the middle. The CDR3 is 12 amino acids. The germline V gene encodes CDR1 MNHEY and CDR2 SVGEGT. The CDR3 nucleotides are TGTGCCAGCAGTTACAGAACAGATACGCAGTATTTT. It encodes CASSYRTDTQYF.

This clonotype was picked up many times. CDR3 residues: CSAEQGPYTEAFF. CDR3 nucleotide sequence: TGCAGCGCCGAACAGGGCCCTTACACTGAAGCTTTCTTT. V is TRBV29-1 and J is TRBJ1-1; possible D gene TRBD1, 6 bases. V lost 7 bases and J 3 bases, leaving 15 bases between the germline ends. CDR1 and CDR2 from the germline V gene are SQVTM and ANQGSEA. The CDR3 runs to 13 residues.

This clonotype was detected only a few times. The chain carries TRBV7-2 and TRBJ1-1; no reliable D call. The V and J ends lost 1 base and 11 bases respectively, with 14 bases between them. Germline CDR1 reads SGHTA; CDR2 reads FQGNSA. The CDR3 runs 13 residues. CDR3 DNA sequence: TGTGCCAGCAGCTTAGAGGGCGGCTGGGAGGCTTTCTTT. This sequence encodes CASSLEGGWEAFF. Combining the CDR3 with reference TRBV7-2 and TRBJ1-1 gives the whole variable domain GAGVSQSPSNKVTEKGKDVELRCDPISGHTALYWYRQSLGQGLEFLIYFQGNSAPDKSGLPSDRFSAERTGGSVSTLTIQRTQQEDSAVYLCASSLEGGWEAFFGQGTRLTVV.

This sequence joins TRBV10-1 and TRBJ2-5; 7 positions agree with TRBD1. Unmatched junction bases numbered 18, after V lost 6 bases and J lost 2 bases. This CDR3 spans 18 amino acids. From germline, CDR1 is WNHNN and CDR2 SYGVQD (reference sequence). The DNA of the CDR3 is TGCGCCAGCAGCCAAGAGGTTACAGGGGCCATGATGCAAGAGACCCAGTACTTC. This gives the protein CASSQEVTGAMMQETQYF.

V usage is TRBV11-2 and J usage is TRBJ2-2; 11 bases agree with TRBD2. The CDR3 is made up of 16 amino acids. Trimming at V came to 6 bases and at J to 4 bases, leaving 7 bases not matched to a gene. Per the germline V gene, CDR1 is SGHAT and CDR2 is FQNNGV. In nucleotides, the CDR3 is TGTGCCAGCAGACAAACTAGCGGGAGCGGCACCGGGGAGCTGTTTTTT. Amino acid sequence: CASRQTSGSGTGELFF.